A single TCR beta chain is shown here with its context. No antigen is known for it. Per-nucleotide qualities are absent, and no much larger clonotype sits a single base away. The data belong to a study of blood T cell repertoires in COVID-19 (dated by TCRdb to 2018 to 2020). Turning to the overall study: Samples from collaborators originated in the United States, Italy and Spain and spanned both the acute and convalescent phases of COVID-19. The prospective study material was composed of cDNA or gDNA derived from T cells, B-cell-depleted T cells, or PBMCs. Subjects who had been exposed to COVID-19, were actively infected with it, or had recovered from it provided the deeply sampled blood TCRbeta repertoires that made up the dataset. The repertoires were made available in a free public database intended to serve as a resource for research on the immune response to SARS-CoV-2. The samples were drawn from two sources: the first 160 participants of the ongoing ImmuneRACE study, and over 1,000 subjects contributed by 6 global collaborators. Nearly every sample came with metadata listing a de-identified subject ID, COVID-19 status, age in years and sex. HLA class I and class II types, where available, came from metadata supplied by the sample provider rather than from assay-based typing.

Points the paper makes about the study in general: The quantity of clinical and demographic metadata differed by source and by participant and was supplied without curation.

The germline V gene (reference sequence) gives CDR1 as LNHNV and CDR2 as YYDKDF. V and J are trimmed by 0 bases and 11 bases, and the gene matches miss 10 bases of the junction. The CDR3 has 15 amino acids, counting the end cysteine and phenylalanine. This entry keeps only the CDR3 DNA: 45 bases, framed from base 1. Whole blood was collected in K2EDTA tubes by collaborating institutions according to the institutions' own protocols. For TCRbeta analysis, collaborators shipped samples in one of three forms: frozen whole blood, isolated PBMCs, or DNA extracted from either of those sample types. The immunoSEQ Assay, a bias-controlled multiplex PCR, was used to amplify TCRbeta CDR3 regions from genomic DNA. The original methods were these. The number of nucleated cells in each sample was estimated by amplification of reference gene primers within the assay. To quantify the absolute abundance of each unique TCRbeta CDR3 rearrangement, sequence reads were collapsed and filtered. For each sample, productive Simpson clonality was calculated as the square root of Simpson's diversity index across productive rearrangements. TCRdb stores this immuneACCESS table with in-frame sequences only. Part of the clones is absent; in the studies checked, under half of the shortfall reflects unresolved V genes, and no reason is known for the rest. From that table come the V and J calls and clone size; the DNA was used to work out D and trimming. This sample gives 70,000 to 95,000 clones in total; approximately 90% of them show up just once. The ten most abundant clones make up about 2.5% of the sample.

The chain uses TRBV15 and TRBJ2-1; a stretch of 7 junction bases matches TRBD2. The source is a man aged 50 to 60 with acute or convalescent COVID-19. The sample comprised peripheral blood. Here is the DNA: TGTGCCACCAGCAGAGATCGCGGGGAGGGAAGACAGCAGTTCTTC. Its protein product is CATSRDRGEGRQQFF.